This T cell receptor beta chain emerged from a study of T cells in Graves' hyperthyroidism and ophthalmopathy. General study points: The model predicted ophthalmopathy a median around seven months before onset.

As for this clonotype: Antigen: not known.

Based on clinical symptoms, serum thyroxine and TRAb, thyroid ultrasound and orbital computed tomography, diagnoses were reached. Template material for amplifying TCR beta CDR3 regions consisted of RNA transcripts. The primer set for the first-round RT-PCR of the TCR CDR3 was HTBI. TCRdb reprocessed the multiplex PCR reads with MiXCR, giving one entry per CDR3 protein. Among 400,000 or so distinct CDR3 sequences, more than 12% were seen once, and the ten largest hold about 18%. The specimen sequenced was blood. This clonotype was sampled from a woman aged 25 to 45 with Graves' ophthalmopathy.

The CDR3 DNA reads as TGTGCCAGCAGCCGCCGGGGGGGCCTTCTCTCTGGGGCCAACGTCCTGACTTTC. Residues: CASSRRGGLLSGANVLTF. The chain combines TRBV7-2 with TRBJ2-6; 8 positions agree with TRBD2. Germline values: CDR1 SGHTA, CDR2 FQGNSA. V was clipped by 5 bases and J by 0 bases; unmatched bases: 9. CDR3 length equals 18 residues.